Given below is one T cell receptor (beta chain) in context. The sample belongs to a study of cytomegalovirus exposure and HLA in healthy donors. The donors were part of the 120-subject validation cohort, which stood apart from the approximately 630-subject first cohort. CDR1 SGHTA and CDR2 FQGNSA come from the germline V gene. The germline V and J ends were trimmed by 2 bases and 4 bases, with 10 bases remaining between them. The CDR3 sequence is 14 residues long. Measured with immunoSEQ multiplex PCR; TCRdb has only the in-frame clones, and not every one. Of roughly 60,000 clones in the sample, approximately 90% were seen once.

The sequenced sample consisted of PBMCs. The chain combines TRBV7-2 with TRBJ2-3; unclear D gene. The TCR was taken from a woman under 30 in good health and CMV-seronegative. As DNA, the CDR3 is TGTGCCAGCAGCTTACGAGAATTCTCAGATACGCAGTATTTT. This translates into CASSLREFSDTQYF.